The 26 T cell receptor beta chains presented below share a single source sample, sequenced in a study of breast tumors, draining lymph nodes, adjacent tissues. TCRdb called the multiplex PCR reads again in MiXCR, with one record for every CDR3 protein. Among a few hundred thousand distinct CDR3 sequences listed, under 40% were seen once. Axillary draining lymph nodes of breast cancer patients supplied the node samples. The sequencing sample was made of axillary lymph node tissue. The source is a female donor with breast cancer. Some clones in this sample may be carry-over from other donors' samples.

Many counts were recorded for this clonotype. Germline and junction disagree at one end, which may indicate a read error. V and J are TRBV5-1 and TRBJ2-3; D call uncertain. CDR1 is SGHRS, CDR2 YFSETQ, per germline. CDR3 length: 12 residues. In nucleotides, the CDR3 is TGTGCCAGCAGCCCTAGCACAGATACGCAGTATTTT. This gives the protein CASSPSTDTQYF. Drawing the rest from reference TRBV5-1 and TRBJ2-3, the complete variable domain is KAGVTQTPRYLIKTRGQQVTLSCSPISGHRSVSWYQQTPGQGLQFLFEYFSETQRNKGNFPGRFSGRQFSNSRSEMNVSTLELGDSALYLCASSPSTDTQYFGPGTRLTVL.

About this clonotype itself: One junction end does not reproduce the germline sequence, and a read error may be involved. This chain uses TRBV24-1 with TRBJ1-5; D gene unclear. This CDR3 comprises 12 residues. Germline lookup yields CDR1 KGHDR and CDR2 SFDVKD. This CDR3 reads CATSVAAGKLDF. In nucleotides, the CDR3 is TGTGCCACCAGTGTTGCAGCGGGAAAATTGGATTTT.

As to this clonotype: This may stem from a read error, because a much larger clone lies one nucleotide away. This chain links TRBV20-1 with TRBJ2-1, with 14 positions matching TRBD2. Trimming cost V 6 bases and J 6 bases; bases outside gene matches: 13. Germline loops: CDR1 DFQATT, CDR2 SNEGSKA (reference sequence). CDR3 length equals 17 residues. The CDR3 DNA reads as TGCAGTGCCTATGGACTAGCGGGAGGTTTCGGAGTCAATGAGCAGTTCTTC. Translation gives CSAYGLAGGFGVNEQFF.

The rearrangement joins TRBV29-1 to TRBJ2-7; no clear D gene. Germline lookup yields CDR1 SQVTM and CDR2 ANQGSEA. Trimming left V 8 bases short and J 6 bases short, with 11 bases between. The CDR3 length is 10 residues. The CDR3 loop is CSQEVSEQYF. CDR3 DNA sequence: TGCAGCCAAGAAGTGTCCGAGCAGTACTTC.

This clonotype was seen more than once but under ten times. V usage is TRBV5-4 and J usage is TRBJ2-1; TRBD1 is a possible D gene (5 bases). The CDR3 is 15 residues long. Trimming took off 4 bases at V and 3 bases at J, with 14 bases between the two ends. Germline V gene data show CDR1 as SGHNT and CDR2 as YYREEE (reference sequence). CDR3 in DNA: TGTGCCAGCAGCGTGCAGGGAAGTTTCTACAATGAGCAGTTCTTC. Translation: CASSVQGSFYNEQFF.

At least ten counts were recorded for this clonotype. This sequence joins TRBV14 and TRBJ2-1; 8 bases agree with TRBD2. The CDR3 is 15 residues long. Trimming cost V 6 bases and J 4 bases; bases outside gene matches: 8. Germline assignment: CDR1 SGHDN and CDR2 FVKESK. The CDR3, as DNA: TGTGCCAGCAGTTCAGAGCGGGAGAAATACAATGAGCAGTTCTTC. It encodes CASSSEREKYNEQFF.

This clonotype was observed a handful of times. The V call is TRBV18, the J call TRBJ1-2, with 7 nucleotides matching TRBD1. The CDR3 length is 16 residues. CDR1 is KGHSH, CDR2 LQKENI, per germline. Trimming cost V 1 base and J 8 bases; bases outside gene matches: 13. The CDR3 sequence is CASSPQPGQWLGGYTF. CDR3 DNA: TGTGCCAGCTCACCACAACCGGGACAGTGGCTAGGCGGCTACACCTTC.

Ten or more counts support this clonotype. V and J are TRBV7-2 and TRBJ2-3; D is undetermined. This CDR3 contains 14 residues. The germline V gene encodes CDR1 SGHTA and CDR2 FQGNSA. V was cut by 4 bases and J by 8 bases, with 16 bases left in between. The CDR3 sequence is CASSSLSRSGTQYF. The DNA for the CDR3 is TGTGCCAGCAGCTCCCTCAGCAGGTCCGGTACGCAGTATTTT.

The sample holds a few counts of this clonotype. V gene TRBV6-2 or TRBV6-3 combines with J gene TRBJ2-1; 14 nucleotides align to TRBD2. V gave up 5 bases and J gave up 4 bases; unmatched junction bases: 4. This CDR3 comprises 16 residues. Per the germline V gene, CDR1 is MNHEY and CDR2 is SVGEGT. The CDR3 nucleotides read TGTGCCAGCAGTACCAGACTAGCGGGGGGGTACAATGAGCAGTTCTTC. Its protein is CASSTRLAGGYNEQFF.

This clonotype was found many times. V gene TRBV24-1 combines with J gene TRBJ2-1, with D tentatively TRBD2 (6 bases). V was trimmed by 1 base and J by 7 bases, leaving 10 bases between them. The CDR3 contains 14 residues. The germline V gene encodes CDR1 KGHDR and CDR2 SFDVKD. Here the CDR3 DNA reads TGTGCCACCAGTGATTTACTAGCCTGGAATGAGCAGTTCTTC. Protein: CATSDLLAWNEQFF.

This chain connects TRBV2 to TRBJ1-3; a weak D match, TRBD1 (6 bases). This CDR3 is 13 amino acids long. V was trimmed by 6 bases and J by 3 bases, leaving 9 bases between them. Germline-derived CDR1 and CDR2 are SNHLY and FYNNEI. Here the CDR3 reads CASREDSGNTIYF. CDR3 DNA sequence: TGTGCCAGCAGAGAGGACAGTGGAAACACCATATATTTT.

The CDR3: CASSIQGGVNSPLHF. DNA for the CDR3: TGTGCCAGTAGTATACAGGGGGGCGTTAATTCACCCCTCCACTTT. V and J are TRBV19 and TRBJ1-6; 7 bases line up with TRBD1. Unmatched junction bases numbered 4, after V lost 2 bases and J lost 6 bases. This CDR3 contains 15 residues. Germline V CDR1 and CDR2: LNHDA, SQIVND (reference sequence).

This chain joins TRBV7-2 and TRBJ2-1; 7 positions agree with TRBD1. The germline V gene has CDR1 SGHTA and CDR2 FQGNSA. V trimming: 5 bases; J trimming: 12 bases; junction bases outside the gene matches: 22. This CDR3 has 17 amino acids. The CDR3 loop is CASSTPRTDRRTDTQFF. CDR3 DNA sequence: TGTGCCAGCAGCACACCTCGGACGGACAGGCGTACAGATACGCAGTTCTTC.

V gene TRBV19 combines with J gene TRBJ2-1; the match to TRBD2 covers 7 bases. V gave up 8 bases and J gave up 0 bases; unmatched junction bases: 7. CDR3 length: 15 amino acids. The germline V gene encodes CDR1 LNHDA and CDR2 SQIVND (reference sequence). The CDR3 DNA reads TGTGCCAGTCGTTGGGGGGGAATCTCCTACAATGAGCAGTTCTTC. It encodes CASRWGGISYNEQFF.

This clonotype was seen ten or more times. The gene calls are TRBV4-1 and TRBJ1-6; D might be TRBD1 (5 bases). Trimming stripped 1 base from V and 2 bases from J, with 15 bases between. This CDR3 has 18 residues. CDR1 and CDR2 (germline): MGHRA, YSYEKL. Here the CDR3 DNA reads TGCGCCAGCAGCCAAGGGGGGGTGGGGTTCCCCTATAATTCACCCCTCCACTTT. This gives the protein CASSQGGVGFPYNSPLHF.

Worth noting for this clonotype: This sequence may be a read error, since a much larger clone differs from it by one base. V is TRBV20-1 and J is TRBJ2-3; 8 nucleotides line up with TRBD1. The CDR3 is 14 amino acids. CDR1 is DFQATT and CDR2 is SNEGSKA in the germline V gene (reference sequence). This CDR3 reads CSAYQGAGTATQYF. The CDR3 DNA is TGCAGTGCTTACCAGGGGGCTGGCACAGCTACGCAGTATTTT.

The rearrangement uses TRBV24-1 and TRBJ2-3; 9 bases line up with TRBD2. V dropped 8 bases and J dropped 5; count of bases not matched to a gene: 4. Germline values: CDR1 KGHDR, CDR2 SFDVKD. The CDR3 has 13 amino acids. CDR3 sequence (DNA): TGTGCCACCAACCTACTAGCGGGAGATACGCAGTATTTT. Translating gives CATNLLAGDTQYF.

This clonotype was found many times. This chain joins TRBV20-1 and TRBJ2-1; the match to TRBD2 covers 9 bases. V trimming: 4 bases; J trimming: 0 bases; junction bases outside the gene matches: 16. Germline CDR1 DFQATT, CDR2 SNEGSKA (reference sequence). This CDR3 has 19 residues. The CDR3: CSATQRGAGGPSSYNEQFF. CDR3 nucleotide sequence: TGCAGTGCTACTCAACGGGGAGCGGGAGGTCCCAGCTCCTACAATGAGCAGTTCTTC.

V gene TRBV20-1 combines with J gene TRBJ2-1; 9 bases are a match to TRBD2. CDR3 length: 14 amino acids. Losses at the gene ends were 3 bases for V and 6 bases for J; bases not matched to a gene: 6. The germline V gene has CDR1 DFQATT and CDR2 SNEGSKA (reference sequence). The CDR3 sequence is CSARPLAGTNEQFF. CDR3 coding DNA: TGCAGTGCTAGGCCTCTAGCGGGAACCAATGAGCAGTTCTTC.

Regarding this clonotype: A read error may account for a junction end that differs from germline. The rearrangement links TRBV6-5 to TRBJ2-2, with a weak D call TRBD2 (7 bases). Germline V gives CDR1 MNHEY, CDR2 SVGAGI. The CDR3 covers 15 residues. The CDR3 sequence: CASSNSVGGHGELFF. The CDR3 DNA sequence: TGTGCCAGCAGTAACTCGGTCGGGGGGCACGGGGAGCTGTTTTTT.

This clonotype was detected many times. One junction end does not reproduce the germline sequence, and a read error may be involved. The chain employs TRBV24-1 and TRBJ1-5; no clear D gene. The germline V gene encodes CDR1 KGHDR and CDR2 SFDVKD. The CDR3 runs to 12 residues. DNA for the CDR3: TGTGCCACCAGTGATTTTTCGGGAAAATTGGATTTT. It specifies CATSDFSGKLDF.

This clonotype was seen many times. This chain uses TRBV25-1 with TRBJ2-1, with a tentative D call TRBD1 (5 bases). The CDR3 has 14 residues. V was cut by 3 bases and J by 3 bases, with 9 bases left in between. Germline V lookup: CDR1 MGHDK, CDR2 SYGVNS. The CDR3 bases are TGTGCCAGCAGTGACAGGGATGGCTACAATGAGCAGTTCTTC. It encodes CASSDRDGYNEQFF.

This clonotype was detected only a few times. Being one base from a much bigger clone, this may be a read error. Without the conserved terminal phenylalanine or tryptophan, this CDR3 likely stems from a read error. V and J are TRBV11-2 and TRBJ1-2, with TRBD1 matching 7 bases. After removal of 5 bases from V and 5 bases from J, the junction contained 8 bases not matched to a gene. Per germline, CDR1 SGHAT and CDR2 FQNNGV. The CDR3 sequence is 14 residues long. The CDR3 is CASSPSTGLYGYTL. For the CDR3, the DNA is TGTGCCAGCAGCCCCTCGACAGGGCTGTATGGCTACACCCTC.

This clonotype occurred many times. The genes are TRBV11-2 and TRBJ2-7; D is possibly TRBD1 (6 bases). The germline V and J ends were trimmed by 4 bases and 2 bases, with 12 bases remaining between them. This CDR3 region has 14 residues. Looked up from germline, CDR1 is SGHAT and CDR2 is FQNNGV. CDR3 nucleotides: TGTGCCAGCAGCTACCCTGACAGGCCCTACGAGCAGTACTTC. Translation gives CASSYPDRPYEQYF.

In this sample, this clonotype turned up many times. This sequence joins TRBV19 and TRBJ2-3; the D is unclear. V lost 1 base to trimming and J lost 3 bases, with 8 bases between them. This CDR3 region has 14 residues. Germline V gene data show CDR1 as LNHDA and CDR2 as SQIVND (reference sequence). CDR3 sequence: CASSIGFGTDTQYF. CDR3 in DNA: TGTGCCAGTAGTATAGGTTTTGGAACAGATACGCAGTATTTT.

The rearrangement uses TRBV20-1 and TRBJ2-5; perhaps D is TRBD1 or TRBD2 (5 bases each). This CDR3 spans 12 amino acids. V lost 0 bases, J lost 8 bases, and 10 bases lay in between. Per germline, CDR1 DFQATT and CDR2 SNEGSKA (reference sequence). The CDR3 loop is CSARDHGGTQYF. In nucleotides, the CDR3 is TGCAGTGCTAGAGATCATGGGGGAACCCAGTACTTC.